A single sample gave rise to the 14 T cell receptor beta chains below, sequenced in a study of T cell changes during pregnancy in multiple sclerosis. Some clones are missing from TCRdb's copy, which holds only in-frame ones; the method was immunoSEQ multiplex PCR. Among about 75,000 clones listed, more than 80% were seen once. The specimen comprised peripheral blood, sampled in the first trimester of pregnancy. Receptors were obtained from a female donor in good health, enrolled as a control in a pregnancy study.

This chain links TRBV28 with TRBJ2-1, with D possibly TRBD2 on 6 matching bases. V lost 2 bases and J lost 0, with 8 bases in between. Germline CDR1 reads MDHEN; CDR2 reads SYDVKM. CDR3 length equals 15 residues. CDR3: CASSLGGSSYNEQFF. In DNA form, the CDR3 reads TGTGCCAGCAGTTTAGGGGGGAGCTCCTACAATGAGCAGTTCTTC.

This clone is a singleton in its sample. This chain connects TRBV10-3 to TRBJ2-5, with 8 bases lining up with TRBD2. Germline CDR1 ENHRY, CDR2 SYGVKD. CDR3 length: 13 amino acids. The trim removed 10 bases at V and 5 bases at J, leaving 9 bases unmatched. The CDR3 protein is CATGGNLGETQYF. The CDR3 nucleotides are TGTGCCACGGGGGGGAACCTCGGGGAGACCCAGTACTTC.

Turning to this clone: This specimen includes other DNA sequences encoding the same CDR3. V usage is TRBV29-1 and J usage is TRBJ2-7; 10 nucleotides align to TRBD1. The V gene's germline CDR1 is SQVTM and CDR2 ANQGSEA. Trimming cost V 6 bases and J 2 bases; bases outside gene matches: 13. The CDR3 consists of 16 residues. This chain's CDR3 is CSVVGGTGDQAYEQYF. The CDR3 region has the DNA TGCAGCGTCGTTGGCGGGACAGGGGATCAGGCCTACGAGCAGTACTTC.

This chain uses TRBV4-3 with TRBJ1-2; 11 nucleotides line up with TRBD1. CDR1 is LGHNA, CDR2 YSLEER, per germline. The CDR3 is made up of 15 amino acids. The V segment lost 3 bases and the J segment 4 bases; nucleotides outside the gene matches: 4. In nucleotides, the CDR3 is TGCGCCAGCAGCCACCGGACAGGGGGCACCTATGGCTACACCTTC. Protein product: CASSHRTGGTYGYTF.

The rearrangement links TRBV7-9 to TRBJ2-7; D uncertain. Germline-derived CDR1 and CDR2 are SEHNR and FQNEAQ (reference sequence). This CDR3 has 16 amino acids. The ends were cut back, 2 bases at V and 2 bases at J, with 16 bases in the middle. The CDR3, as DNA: TGTGCCAGCAGCTTACCGCGCGGTCCCTTCACCTACGAGCAGTACTTC. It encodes CASSLPRGPFTYEQYF.

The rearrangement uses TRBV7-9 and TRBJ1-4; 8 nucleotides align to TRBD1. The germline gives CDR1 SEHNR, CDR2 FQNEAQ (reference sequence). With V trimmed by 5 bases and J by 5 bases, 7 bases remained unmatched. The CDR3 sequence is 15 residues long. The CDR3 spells CASSTDRGNNEKLFF. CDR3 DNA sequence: TGTGCCAGCAGCACCGACAGGGGTAACAATGAAAAACTGTTTTTT. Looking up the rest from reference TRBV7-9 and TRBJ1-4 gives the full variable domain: DTGVSQNPRHKITKRGQNVTFRCDPISEHNRLYWYRQTLGQGPEFLTYFQNEAQLEKSRLLSDRFSAERPKGSFSTLEIQRTEQGDSAMYLCASSTDRGNNEKLFFGSGTQLSVL.

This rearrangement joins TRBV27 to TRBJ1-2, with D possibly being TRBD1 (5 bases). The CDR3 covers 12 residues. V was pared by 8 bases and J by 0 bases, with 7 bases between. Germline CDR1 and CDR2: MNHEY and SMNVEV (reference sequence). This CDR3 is CASGGANYGYTF. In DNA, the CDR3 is TGTGCCAGCGGGGGGGCTAACTATGGCTACACCTTC.

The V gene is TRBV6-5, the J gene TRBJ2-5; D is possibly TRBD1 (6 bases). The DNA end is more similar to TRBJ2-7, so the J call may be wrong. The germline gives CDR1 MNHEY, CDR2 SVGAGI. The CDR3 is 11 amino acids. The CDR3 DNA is TGTGCCAGCAGAAGGGGGTACGAGCAGTACTTC. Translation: CASRRGYEQYF.

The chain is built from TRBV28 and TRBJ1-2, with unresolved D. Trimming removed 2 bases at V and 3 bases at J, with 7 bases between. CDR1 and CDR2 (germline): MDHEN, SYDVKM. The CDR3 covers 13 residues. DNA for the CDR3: TGTGCCAGCAGTTTAAGGCAGGACTATGGCTACACCTTC. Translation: CASSLRQDYGYTF.

As DNA, the CDR3 is TGCAGCGTTGAAGATTGGGGGGGAAGCTCCTACGAGCAGTACTTC. It codes for CSVEDWGGSSYEQYF. The V gene is TRBV29-1, the J gene TRBJ2-7, with 7 bases that match TRBD2. The germline gives CDR1 SQVTM, CDR2 ANQGSEA. The CDR3 has 15 residues. After removal of 0 bases from V and 0 bases from J, the junction contained 5 bases not matched to a gene.

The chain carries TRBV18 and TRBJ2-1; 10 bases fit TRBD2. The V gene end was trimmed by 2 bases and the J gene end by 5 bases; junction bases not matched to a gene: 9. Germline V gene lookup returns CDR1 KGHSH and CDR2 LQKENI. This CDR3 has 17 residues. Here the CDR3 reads CASSPGGSGLADNEQFF. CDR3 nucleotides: TGTGCCAGCTCACCAGGTGGTTCTGGACTAGCGGACAATGAGCAGTTCTTC.

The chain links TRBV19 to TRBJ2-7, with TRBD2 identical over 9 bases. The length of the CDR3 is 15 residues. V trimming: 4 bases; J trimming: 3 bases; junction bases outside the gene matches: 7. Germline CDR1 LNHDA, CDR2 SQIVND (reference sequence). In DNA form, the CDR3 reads TGTGCCAGTAGTAGGCTAGCGGGACCCTACTACGAGCAGTACTTC. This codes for CASSRLAGPYYEQYF. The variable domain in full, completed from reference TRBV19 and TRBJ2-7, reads DGGITQSPKYLFRKEGQNVTLSCEQNLNHDAMYWYRQDPGQGLRLIYYSQIVNDFQKGDIAEGYSVSREKKESFPLTVTSAQKNPTAFYLCASSRLAGPYYEQYFGPGTRLTVT.

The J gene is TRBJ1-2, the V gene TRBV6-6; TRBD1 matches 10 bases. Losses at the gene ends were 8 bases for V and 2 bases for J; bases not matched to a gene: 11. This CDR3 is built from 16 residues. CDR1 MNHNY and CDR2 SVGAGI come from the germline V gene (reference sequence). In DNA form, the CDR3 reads TGTGCCAGCTCCAACTCTCCGGGACAGGGGAACTATGGCTACACCTTC. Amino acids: CASSNSPGQGNYGYTF.

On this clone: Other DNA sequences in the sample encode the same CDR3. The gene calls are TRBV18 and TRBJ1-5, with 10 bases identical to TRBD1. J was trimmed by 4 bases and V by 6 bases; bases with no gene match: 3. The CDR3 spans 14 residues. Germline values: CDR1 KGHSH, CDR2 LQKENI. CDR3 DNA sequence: TGTGCCAGCTCGCCGGGACAGGGGAATCAGCCCCAGCATTTT. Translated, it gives CASSPGQGNQPQHF.